What follows describes a single TCR beta chain. This receptor's antigen is unknown. Base qualities are not at hand, and no much larger clone is one base apart. The data were obtained in a study of T cell changes during pregnancy in multiple sclerosis (dated by TCRdb to between 2019 and 2020). With respect to the entire study: In women with multiple sclerosis, the researchers looked at how the T cell repertoire shifted as pregnancy progressed.

The method was the immunoSEQ multiplex PCR assay. TCRdb limited this immuneACCESS table to in-frame rearrangements with V and J called. A share of clones is missing; checked studies link under half to unresolved V genes, and the rest is unexplained. The sample has around 50,000 clones on record, about 90% of them singletons. Approximately 1.2% of the sample comes from the top ten. The specimen comprised peripheral blood, sampled after pregnancy. This receptor was obtained from a female donor in good health, enrolled as a control in a pregnancy study.

The CDR3 region: CASSVIRGTQPQHF. The DNA is as follows: TGTGCCAGTAGTGTTATCAGGGGAACTCAGCCCCAGCATTTT. The V and J segments used are TRBV19 and TRBJ1-5; 6 matching bases give a weak D call of TRBD1. The CDR3 sequence holds 14 residues, the cysteine and phenylalanine included. Only CDR3 DNA remains: 42 bases, in frame from the first base. Relative to germline, V is 5 bases shorter and J is 6 bases shorter, with 14 bases between their ends. The germline V gene (reference sequence) specifies LNHDA as CDR1 and SQIVND as CDR2. The entire variable domain, with the stretches around the CDR3 drawn from the reference TRBV19 and TRBJ1-5 proteins, is DGGITQSPKYLFRKEGQNVTLSCEQNLNHDAMYWYRQDPGQGLRLIYYSQIVNDFQKGDIAEGYSVSREKKESFPLTVTSAQKNPTAFYLCASSVIRGTQPQHFGDGTRLSIL.